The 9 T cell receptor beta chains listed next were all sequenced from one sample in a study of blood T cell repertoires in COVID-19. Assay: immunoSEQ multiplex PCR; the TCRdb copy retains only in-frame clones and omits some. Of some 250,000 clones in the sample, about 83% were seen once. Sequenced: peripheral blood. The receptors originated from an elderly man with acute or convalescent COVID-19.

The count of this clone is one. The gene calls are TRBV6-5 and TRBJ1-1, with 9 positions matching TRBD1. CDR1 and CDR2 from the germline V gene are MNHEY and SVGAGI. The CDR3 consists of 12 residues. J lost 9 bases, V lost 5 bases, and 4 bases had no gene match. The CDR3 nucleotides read TGTGCCAGCAGTCCGGACAGGGGAAAAGCTTTCTTT. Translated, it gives CASSPDRGKAFF.

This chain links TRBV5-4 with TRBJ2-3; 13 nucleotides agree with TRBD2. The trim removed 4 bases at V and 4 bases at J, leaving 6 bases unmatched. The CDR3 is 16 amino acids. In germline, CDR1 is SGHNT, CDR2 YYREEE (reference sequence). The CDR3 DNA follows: TGTGCCAGCAGCCCGGGACTAGCGGGGTCTGCAGATACGCAGTATTTT. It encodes CASSPGLAGSADTQYF.

The CDR3 here is CASSVGGHENTEAFF. The CDR3 DNA reads TGTGCCAGCAGCGTAGGGGGCCACGAGAACACTGAAGCTTTCTTT. The chain has TRBV9 and TRBJ1-1; a weak D match, TRBD1 (5 bases). V lost 0 bases, J lost 1 base, and 10 bases lay in between. CDR1 and CDR2 from the germline V gene are SGDLS and YYNGEE. This CDR3 is 15 amino acids long.

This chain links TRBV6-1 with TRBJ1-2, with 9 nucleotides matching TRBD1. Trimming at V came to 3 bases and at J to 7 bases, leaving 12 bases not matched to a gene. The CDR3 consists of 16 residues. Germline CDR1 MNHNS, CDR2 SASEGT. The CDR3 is CASSDRTGAVMGGYTF. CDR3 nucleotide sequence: TGTGCCAGCAGTGACCGGACAGGGGCCGTCATGGGTGGCTACACCTTC.

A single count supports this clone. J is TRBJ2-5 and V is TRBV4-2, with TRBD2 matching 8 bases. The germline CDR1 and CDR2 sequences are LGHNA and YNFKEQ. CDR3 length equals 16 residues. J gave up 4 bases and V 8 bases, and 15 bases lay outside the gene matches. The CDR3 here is CASAPGAAGGGETQYF. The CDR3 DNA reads TGTGCCAGCGCTCCCGGGGCGGCGGGGGGAGGAGAGACCCAGTACTTC.

The CDR3 DNA reads as TGTGCCAGCAGCGTAGGAGCGGGGCCATCAAGTGAGCAGTTCTTC. Residues: CASSVGAGPSSEQFF. This chain joins TRBV9 and TRBJ2-1; 7 bases are shared with TRBD2. Germline V gene sequence: CDR1 SGDLS, CDR2 YYNGEE. The ends lost 0 bases at V and 9 bases at J; junction bases unmatched: 9. The CDR3 spans 15 residues.

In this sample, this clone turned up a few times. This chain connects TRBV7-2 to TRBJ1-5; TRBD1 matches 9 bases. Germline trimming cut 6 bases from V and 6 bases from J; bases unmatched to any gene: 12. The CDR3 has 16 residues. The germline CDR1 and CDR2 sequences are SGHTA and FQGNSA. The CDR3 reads CASSLPGQGPSQPQHF. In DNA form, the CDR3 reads TGTGCCAGCAGTCTTCCGGGACAGGGCCCGTCTCAGCCCCAGCATTTT.

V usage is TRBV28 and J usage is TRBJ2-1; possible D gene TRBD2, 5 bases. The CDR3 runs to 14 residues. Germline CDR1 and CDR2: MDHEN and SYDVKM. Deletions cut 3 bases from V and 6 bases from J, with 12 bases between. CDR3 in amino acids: CASSFGLAPNEQFF. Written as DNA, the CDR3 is TGTGCCAGCAGTTTCGGACTCGCCCCCAATGAGCAGTTCTTC.

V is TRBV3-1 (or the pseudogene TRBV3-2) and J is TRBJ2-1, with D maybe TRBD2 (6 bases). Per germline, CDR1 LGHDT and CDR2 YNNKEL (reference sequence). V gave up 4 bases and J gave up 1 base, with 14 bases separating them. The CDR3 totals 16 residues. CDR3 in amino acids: CASSPVGSGSYNEQFF. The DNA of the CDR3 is TGTGCCAGCAGCCCAGTCGGAAGCGGGTCCTACAATGAGCAGTTCTTC.